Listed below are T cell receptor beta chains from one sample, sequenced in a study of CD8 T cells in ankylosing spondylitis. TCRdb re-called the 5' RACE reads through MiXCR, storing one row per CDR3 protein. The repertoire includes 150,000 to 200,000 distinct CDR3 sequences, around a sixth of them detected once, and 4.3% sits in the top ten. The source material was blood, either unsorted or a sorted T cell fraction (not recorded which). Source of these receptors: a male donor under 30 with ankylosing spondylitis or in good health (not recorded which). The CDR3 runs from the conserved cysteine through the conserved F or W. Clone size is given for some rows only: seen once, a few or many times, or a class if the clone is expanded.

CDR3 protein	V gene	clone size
CASSKRQGAGTEAFF	TRBV5-1	many
CSARGTALTYEQYF	TRBV20-1	many
CSAGEPGLAGDGQFF	TRBV20-1	many
CASSLESDNTGELFF	TRBV5-5	-
CASSLVAGVSYNEQFF	TRBV5-8	-
CASSLRRAFTGELFF	TRBV12-3/TRBV12-4	many
CASSDQGAPHNEQFF	TRBV19	many
CATRYRSFSTEAFF	TRBV6-5	-
CAWSVWRDYGYTF	TRBV30	many
CASSSVPRVGAEAFF	TRBV12-3/TRBV12-4	-
CASSQDRSQYF	TRBV5-1	-
CASSQGLTGQAFF	TRBV14	many
CASSYREVYEQYF	TRBV7-2	many
CASSLSGTGVFGELFF	TRBV27	many
CSVAGLLTQATLYNEQFF	TRBV29-1	-
CASSWVAGGADTQYF	TRBV12-3/TRBV12-4	-
CASSEQFF	TRBV12-5	many
CASSFLTAIETQYF	TRBV27	many
CASSVTKGGLTEAFF	TRBV2	many
CASSLAGTASYEQYF	TRBV7-2	-
CASSQDLGDIYGYTF	TRBV4-2	many
CASSFVGTIYGYTF	TRBV5-8	many
CASSLYTGGSTDTQYF	TRBV5-6	-
CSADLNGRGNEQFF	TRBV29-1	-
CASSQDRWTSGSNEQFF	TRBV4-3	-
CAIRTSGGGDTQYF	TRBV12-3/TRBV12-4	many
CSAKVGQGKFGEQFF	TRBV29-1	few
CASSSRLETQYF	TRBV11-2	many
CSVVTQGINQPQHF	TRBV29-1	many
CASSYSPSGSGDTQYF	TRBV6-5	many
CSVEDWRDPLQETQYF	TRBV29-1	-
CSVQLAGVGELFF	TRBV20-1	-
CASSAETGLAGSEQYF	TRBV12-3/TRBV12-4	many
CASSLASVSSYNEQFF	TRBV12-3/TRBV12-4	-
CSAWPLSSTDTQYF	TRBV20-1	many
CASSLRGQGSLF	TRBV2	-
CASSFRREIDEQFF	TRBV5-1	many
CASSPTGPKGTGELFF	TRBV12-3/TRBV12-4	many
CASREGTTYNEQFF	TRBV28	many
CASSLHKGLAEYNEQFF	TRBV7-9	many
CASSPTSNSYEQYF	TRBV19	-
CASTPSYQETQYF	TRBV16	-
CASNTWSPTDTQYF	TRBV5-1	many
CASSMGARTGELFF	TRBV19	once
CASSPLAGGETQYF	TRBV6-2/TRBV6-3	many
CASSSRGTTDTQYF	TRBV5-1	many
CASSRGQGSEQYF	TRBV12-3/TRBV12-4	many
CASSSGRFDEQYF	TRBV5-1	many
CASSPGTSGNEQFF	TRBV12-3/TRBV12-4	many
CASSQESIAGVGAGELFF	TRBV4-3	many
CASSRASGVDEQFF	TRBV19	many
CSARLAGGSYGVNEQFF	TRBV20-1	once
CASSFRTGWMNSGANVLTF	TRBV18	-
CATSINIQETQYF	TRBV15	few
CSSLSGTGYYGYAF	TRBV20-1	-